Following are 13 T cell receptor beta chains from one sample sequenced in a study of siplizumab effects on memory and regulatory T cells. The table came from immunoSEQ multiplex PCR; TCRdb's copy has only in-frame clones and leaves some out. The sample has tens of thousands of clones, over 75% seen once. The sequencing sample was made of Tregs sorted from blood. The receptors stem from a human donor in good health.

CDR3 coding DNA: TGTGCCACCCGAGAGGGGACTAGCGGGAGGTGGTTCTTC. This codes for CATREGTSGRWFF. The chain has TRBV6-1 and TRBJ2-1, with 15 bases aligning to TRBD2. This CDR3 contains 13 residues. Unmatched junction bases numbered 10, after V lost 10 bases and J lost 15 bases. Germline values: CDR1 MNHNS, CDR2 SASEGT.

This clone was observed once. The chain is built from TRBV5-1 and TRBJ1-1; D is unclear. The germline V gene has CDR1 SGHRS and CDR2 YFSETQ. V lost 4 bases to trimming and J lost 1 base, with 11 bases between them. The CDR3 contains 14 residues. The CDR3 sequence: CASSPANRNTEAFF. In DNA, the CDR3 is TGCGCCAGCAGCCCCGCAAACAGGAACACTGAAGCTTTCTTT.

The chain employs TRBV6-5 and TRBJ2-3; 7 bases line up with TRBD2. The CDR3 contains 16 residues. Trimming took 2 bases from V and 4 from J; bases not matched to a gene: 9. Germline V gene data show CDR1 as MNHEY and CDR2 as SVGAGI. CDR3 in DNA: TGTGCCAGCAGTTACAGGGGCGGGAGAGGAGCAGATACGCAGTATTTT. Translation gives CASSYRGGRGADTQYF.

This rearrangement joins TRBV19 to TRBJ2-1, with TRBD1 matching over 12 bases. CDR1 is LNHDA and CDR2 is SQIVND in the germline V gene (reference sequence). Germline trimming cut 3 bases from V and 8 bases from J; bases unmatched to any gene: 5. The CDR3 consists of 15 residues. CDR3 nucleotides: TGTGCCAGTAGTATGCCCGGGACAGGGGGCGATGAGCAGTTCTTC. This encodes CASSMPGTGGDEQFF. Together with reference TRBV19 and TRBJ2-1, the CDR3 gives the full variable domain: DGGITQSPKYLFRKEGQNVTLSCEQNLNHDAMYWYRQDPGQGLRLIYYSQIVNDFQKGDIAEGYSVSREKKESFPLTVTSAQKNPTAFYLCASSMPGTGGDEQFFGPGTRLTVL.

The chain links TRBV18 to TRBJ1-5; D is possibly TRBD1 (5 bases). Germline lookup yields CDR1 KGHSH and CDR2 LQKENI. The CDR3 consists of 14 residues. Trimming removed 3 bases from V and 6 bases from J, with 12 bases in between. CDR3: CASSPGIGVQPQHF. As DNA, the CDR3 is TGTGCCAGCTCACCCGGAATAGGGGTTCAGCCCCAGCATTTT.

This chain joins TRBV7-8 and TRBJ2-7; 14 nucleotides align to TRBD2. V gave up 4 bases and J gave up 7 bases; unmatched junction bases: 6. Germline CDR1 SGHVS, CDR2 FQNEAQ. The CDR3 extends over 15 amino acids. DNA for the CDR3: TGTGCCAGCAGCTCCGGACTAGCGGGAGGAAGAGAGCAGTACTTC. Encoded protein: CASSSGLAGGREQYF.

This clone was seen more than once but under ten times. CDR3 nucleotide sequence: TGTGCCAGTAGTACTCAACTGACAGGGAATAGCAATCAGCCCCAGCATTTT. Its translation: CASSTQLTGNSNQPQHF. The chain is built from TRBV19 and TRBJ1-5; 7 positions match TRBD1. CDR3 length equals 17 residues. CDR1 and CDR2 from the germline V gene are LNHDA and SQIVND (reference sequence). J was trimmed by 0 bases and V by 4 bases; bases with no gene match: 9.

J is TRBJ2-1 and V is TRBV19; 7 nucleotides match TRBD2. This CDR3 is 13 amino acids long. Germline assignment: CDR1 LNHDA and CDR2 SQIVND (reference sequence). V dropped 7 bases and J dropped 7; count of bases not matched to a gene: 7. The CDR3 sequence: CASTGGSTNEQFF. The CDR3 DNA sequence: TGTGCCAGTACGGGCGGGAGCACTAATGAGCAGTTCTTC.

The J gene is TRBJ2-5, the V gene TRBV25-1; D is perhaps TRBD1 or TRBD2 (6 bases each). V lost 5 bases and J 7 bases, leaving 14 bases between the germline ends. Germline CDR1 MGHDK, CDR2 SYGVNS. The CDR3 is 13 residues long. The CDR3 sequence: CASSTGGRGTQYF. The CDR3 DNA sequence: TGTGCCAGCAGTACCGGGGGCAGGGGGACCCAGTACTTC. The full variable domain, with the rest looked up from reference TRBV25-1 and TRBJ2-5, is EADIYQTPRYLVIGTGKKITLECSQTMGHDKMYWYQQDPGMELHLIHYSYGVNSTEKGDLSSESTVSRIRTEHFPLTLESARPSHTSQYLCASSTGGRGTQYFGPGTRLLVL.

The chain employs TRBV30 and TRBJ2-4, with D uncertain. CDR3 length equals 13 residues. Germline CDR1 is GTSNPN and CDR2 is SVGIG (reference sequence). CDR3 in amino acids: CAPSPGAKNIQYF. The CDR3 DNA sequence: TGTGCTCCCTCCCCCGGGGCCAAAAACATTCAGTACTTC. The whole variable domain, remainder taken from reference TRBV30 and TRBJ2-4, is SQTIHQWPATLVQPVGSPLSLECTVEGTSNPNLYWYRQAAGRGLQLLFYSVGIGQISSEVPQNLSASRPQDRQFILSSKKLLLSDSGFYLCAPSPGAKNIQYFGAGTRLSVL.

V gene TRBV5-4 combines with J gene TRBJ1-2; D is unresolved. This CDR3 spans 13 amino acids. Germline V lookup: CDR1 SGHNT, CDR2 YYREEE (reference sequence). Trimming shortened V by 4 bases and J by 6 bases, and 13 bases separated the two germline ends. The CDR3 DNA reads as TGTGCCAGCAGCCCGGAGGTGGGGAATGGCTACACCTTC. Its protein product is CASSPEVGNGYTF.

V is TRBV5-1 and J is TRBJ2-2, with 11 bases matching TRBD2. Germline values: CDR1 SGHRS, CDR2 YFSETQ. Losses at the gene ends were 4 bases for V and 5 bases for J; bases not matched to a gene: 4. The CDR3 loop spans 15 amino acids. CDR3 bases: TGCGCCAGCAGCCCGGCTAGCGGGAGGACCGGGGAGCTGTTTTTT. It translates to CASSPASGRTGELFF.

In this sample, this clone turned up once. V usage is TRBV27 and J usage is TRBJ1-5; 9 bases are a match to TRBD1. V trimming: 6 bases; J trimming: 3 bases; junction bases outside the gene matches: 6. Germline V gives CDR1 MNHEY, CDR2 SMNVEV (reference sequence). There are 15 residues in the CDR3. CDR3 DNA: TGTGCCAGCAGAGCACAGGGGGCAGTCAATCAGCCCCAGCATTTT. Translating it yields CASRAQGAVNQPQHF.